Below, 25 T cell receptor beta chains from the same sample are listed, as sequenced in a study of shared clonotypes between healthy human individuals. Clones were sequenced by immunoSEQ multiplex PCR, and TCRdb holds only the in-frame ones, with some missing. The data contain approximately 980,000 clones, around three quarters of them singletons. Sequenced input: memory CD4+ T cells sorted from blood. The sample's subset: CD45RA-negative fraction. All receptors derive from a young man in good health.

The chain has TRBV19 and TRBJ2-3, with 7 nucleotides matching TRBD2. The CDR3 runs 16 residues. Losses at the gene ends were 1 base for V and 1 base for J; bases not matched to a gene: 5. The germline gives CDR1 LNHDA, CDR2 SQIVND (reference sequence). In nucleotides, the CDR3 is TGTGCCAGTAGTATAGTGGGAGGGGCGGGCACAGATACGCAGTATTTT. Amino acids: CASSIVGGAGTDTQYF.

The chain combines TRBV7-2 with TRBJ1-3; D call uncertain. The CDR3 contains 14 residues. From germline, CDR1 is SGHTA and CDR2 FQGNSA. V shed 4 bases and J shed 5 bases, with 12 bases lying between them. CDR3 amino acids: CASSSGDIRNTIYF. The CDR3, as DNA: TGTGCCAGCAGCTCGGGAGATATTCGAAACACCATATATTTT.

In its sample, this clone was seen once. The V and J genes are TRBV10-1 and TRBJ2-7; 8 bases align to TRBD1. Germline loops: CDR1 WNHNN, CDR2 SYGVQD (reference sequence). CDR3 length equals 14 residues. The trim removed 6 bases at V and 0 bases at J, leaving 4 bases unmatched. The CDR3 coding sequence is TGCGCCAGCAGACCGGGACAGGACTCCTACGAGCAGTACTTC. Encoded protein: CASRPGQDSYEQYF.

In DNA, the CDR3 is TGTGCCAGCAGCTTAGGGACAGCCGCCGAAAAACTGTTTTTT. This sequence encodes CASSLGTAAEKLFF. V is TRBV7-9 and J is TRBJ1-4; D may be TRBD1 (6 bases). V gave up 1 base and J gave up 8 bases, with 11 bases separating them. Per germline, CDR1 SEHNR and CDR2 FQNEAQ (reference sequence). The CDR3 sequence is 14 residues long.

This chain links TRBV7-9 with TRBJ2-7; D perhaps matches TRBD2 (6 bases). V lost 2 bases and J lost 0, with 11 bases in between. CDR1 is SEHNR, CDR2 FQNEAQ, per germline (reference sequence). The CDR3 has 15 residues. The CDR3 region is CASSLHAGISYEQYF. The CDR3 region has the DNA TGTGCCAGCAGCTTACATGCGGGGATCTCCTACGAGCAGTACTTC.

The chain uses TRBV7-9 and TRBJ2-1, with D unclear. The ends were cut back, 5 bases at V and 8 bases at J, with 7 bases in the middle. Per the germline V gene, CDR1 is SEHNR and CDR2 is FQNEAQ (reference sequence). The CDR3 totals 11 residues. The CDR3 nucleotides are TGTGCCAGCAGCCACCCCGATGAGCAGTTCTTC. This encodes CASSHPDEQFF.

The genes are TRBV7-2 and TRBJ2-7; weak D call: TRBD1 (5 bases). Germline V CDR1 and CDR2: SGHTA, FQGNSA. The V end was cut by 1 base, the J end by 6 bases, with 13 bases between. The CDR3 extends over 14 amino acids. The CDR3 spells CASSLEGRPSEQYF. The CDR3 region has the DNA TGTGCCAGCAGCTTAGAGGGGCGGCCGAGCGAGCAGTACTTC.

The chain is built from TRBV4-1 and TRBJ1-2; D may be TRBD1 (5 bases). The CDR3 is 14 amino acids. Trimming shortened V by 0 bases and J by 8 bases, and 13 bases separated the two germline ends. Germline loops: CDR1 MGHRA, CDR2 YSYEKL. The CDR3 reads CASSQDSGRQGYTF. The DNA of the CDR3 is TGCGCCAGCAGCCAAGACTCTGGACGACAGGGCTACACCTTC.

The genes are TRBV10-1 and TRBJ1-4; perhaps TRBD1 as D (5 bases). Trimming took off 3 bases at V and 7 bases at J, with 12 bases between the two ends. There are 14 residues in the CDR3. Germline lookup yields CDR1 WNHNN and CDR2 SYGVQD (reference sequence). CDR3 nucleotides: TGCGCCAGCAGTGATGGGGGGTTGGCTGAAAAACTGTTTTTT. This codes for CASSDGGLAEKLFF.

The chain recombines TRBV6-1 with TRBJ1-5, with D perhaps TRBD1 (5 bases). The CDR3 sequence is 15 residues long. Between the trimmed V and J ends, which lost 5 bases and 3 bases, there was a span of 14 bases. Germline CDR1 and CDR2: MNHNS and SASEGT. DNA for the CDR3: TGTGCCAGCAGTCAGGAGTACAGGCCCAATCAGCCCCAGCATTTT. It encodes CASSQEYRPNQPQHF.

The CDR3 sequence: CASSQEGGSNQPQHF. The CDR3 DNA sequence: TGCGCCAGCAGCCAAGAAGGCGGTAGCAATCAGCCCCAGCATTTT. The chain carries TRBV4-3 and TRBJ1-5; no clear D gene. CDR1 and CDR2 (germline): LGHNA, YSLEER. Trimming left V 0 bases short and J 0 bases short, with 6 bases between. CDR3 length equals 15 residues.

A word on this clone: Other nucleotide sequences in the sample specify the same CDR3. V usage is TRBV5-1 and J usage is TRBJ2-2; D may be TRBD2 (6 bases). Trimming shortened V by 0 bases and J by 2 bases, and 8 bases separated the two germline ends. The germline CDR1 and CDR2 sequences are SGHRS and YFSETQ. CDR3 length equals 15 residues. The CDR3 DNA sequence: TGCGCCAGCAGCTTGGAACTAGCCAACACCGGGGAGCTGTTTTTT. The encoded protein is CASSLELANTGELFF.

This sequence joins TRBV5-6 and TRBJ1-3; D unclear. The CDR3 is made up of 14 amino acids. CDR1 and CDR2 from the germline V gene are SGHDT and YYEEEE. The V and J ends lost 0 bases and 1 base respectively, with 5 bases between them. The CDR3 here is CASSLGSSGNTIYF. CDR3 coding DNA: TGTGCCAGCAGCTTGGGGAGTTCTGGAAACACCATATATTTT.

The chain has TRBV18 and TRBJ1-1, with D unresolved. The germline V gene has CDR1 KGHSH and CDR2 LQKENI. This CDR3 is built from 14 residues. Trimming took off 6 bases at V and 1 base at J, with 12 bases between the two ends. CDR3 amino acids: CASSAGMENTEAFF. The CDR3 DNA follows: TGTGCCAGCTCTGCGGGCATGGAGAACACTGAAGCTTTCTTT.

This clone occurred many times. This chain joins TRBV27 and TRBJ1-5; tentatively, D is TRBD1 (5 bases). V shed 7 bases and J shed 6 bases, with 13 bases lying between them. The CDR3 sequence is 13 residues long. Germline V gives CDR1 MNHEY, CDR2 SMNVEV (reference sequence). The CDR3 region is CASTAQRGQPQHF. The CDR3 bases are TGTGCCAGCACCGCGCAGAGGGGTCAGCCCCAGCATTTT.

This clone was seen a few times. The gene calls are TRBV19 and TRBJ1-4, with D perhaps TRBD1 (5 bases). This CDR3 region has 14 residues. Per germline, CDR1 LNHDA and CDR2 SQIVND (reference sequence). The V and J ends lost 7 bases and 8 bases respectively, with 17 bases between them. CDR3 nucleotide sequence: TGTGCCAGTACCACCGGGTCCGGGACCGAAAAACTGTTTTTT. It codes for CASTTGSGTEKLFF.

The chain employs TRBV6-1 and TRBJ2-5; a weak D match, TRBD1 (5 bases). Trimming took off 2 bases at V and 7 bases at J, with 20 bases between the two ends. Per germline, CDR1 MNHNS and CDR2 SASEGT. The CDR3 has 16 amino acids. CDR3 protein: CASSERTAKSQGTQYF. The CDR3, as DNA: TGTGCCAGCAGTGAAAGAACTGCCAAGTCGCAGGGGACCCAGTACTTC.

The chain couples TRBV30 to TRBJ1-2; tentatively, D is TRBD1 (5 bases). V was shortened by 7 bases and J by 2 bases, with 23 bases between the two germline ends. CDR1 is GTSNPN, CDR2 SVGIG, per germline (reference sequence). CDR3 length: 16 amino acids. CDR3 sequence reads: CASRGTGPNGNYGYTF. As DNA, the CDR3 is TGTGCCTCCCGCGGTACAGGCCCTAATGGAAACTATGGCTACACCTTC.

The rearrangement links TRBV5-1 to TRBJ1-4; TRBD1 matches at 8 bases. The CDR3 totals 16 residues. V gave up 3 bases and J gave up 3 bases; unmatched junction bases: 7. Germline-derived CDR1 and CDR2 are SGHRS and YFSETQ. The CDR3 is CASSSQGGASNEKLFF. Here the CDR3 DNA reads TGCGCCAGCAGCTCACAGGGGGGCGCGTCTAATGAAAAACTGTTTTTT.

This rearrangement joins TRBV5-1 to TRBJ2-1; TRBD2 matches at 13 bases. The V gene end was trimmed by 6 bases and the J gene end by 6 bases; junction bases not matched to a gene: 6. Looked up from germline, CDR1 is SGHRS and CDR2 is YFSETQ. The CDR3 is made up of 15 amino acids. CDR3 nucleotide sequence: TGCGCCAGCACCCCACGACTAGCGGGAGGCAATGAGCAGTTCTTC. This codes for CASTPRLAGGNEQFF.

Of note for this clone: The conserved final phenylalanine or tryptophan is absent from the CDR3, which likely points to a read error. It is unclear where the CDR3 begins or ends on the DNA, so no DNA is shown, and the CDR3 is as TCRdb lists it. The CDR3 is CASSTVPGQ. The V call is TRBV28, the J call TRBJ1-2; the table assigns TRBD1, which was not confirmed against the DNA. Germline CDR1 is MDHEN and CDR2 is SYDVKM. The CDR3 adds up to 9 amino acids, both ends counted.

The chain couples TRBV11-2 to TRBJ2-5; 10 bases map to TRBD2. V was clipped by 2 bases and J by 5 bases; unmatched bases: 5. Germline CDR1 is SGHAT and CDR2 is FQNNGV. The CDR3 sequence is 15 residues long. The CDR3 here is CASSLQRGGGETQYF. In DNA form, the CDR3 reads TGTGCCAGCAGCTTACAGCGGGGGGGCGGCGAGACCCAGTACTTC.

This clone was recorded only once. V and J are TRBV28 and TRBJ2-6; perhaps TRBD2 as D (8 bases). The length of the CDR3 is 17 residues. V lost 5 bases, J lost 2 bases, and 16 bases lay in between. Germline-derived CDR1 and CDR2 are MDHEN and SYDVKM. The CDR3 spells CASSINGRGPGANVLTF. In DNA, the CDR3 is TGTGCCAGCAGTATTAACGGGAGGGGGCCTGGGGCCAACGTCCTGACTTTC.

The V call is TRBV10-3, the J call TRBJ2-5; a weak D match, TRBD2 (5 bases). Germline CDR1 and CDR2: ENHRY and SYGVKD. V lost 3 bases to trimming and J lost 1 base, with 12 bases between them. The CDR3 runs 15 residues. The CDR3 DNA is TGTGCCATCAGTGAACGGTCCGAGGGCCAAGAGACCCAGTACTTC. This encodes CAISERSEGQETQYF.

This chain connects TRBV11-2 to TRBJ2-2; the D call may be TRBD1 or TRBD2 (6 bases each). Germline V lookup: CDR1 SGHAT, CDR2 FQNNGV. With 1 base removed from V and 4 bases from J, the gap between germline ends came to 13 bases. The CDR3 has 16 amino acids. CDR3 coding DNA: TGTGCCAGCAGCTTAGTGGGGGGCCACGGCACCGGGGAGCTGTTTTTT. It specifies CASSLVGGHGTGELFF. Drawing the rest from reference TRBV11-2 and TRBJ2-2, the complete variable domain is EAGVAQSPRYKIIEKRQSVAFWCNPISGHATLYWYQQILGQGPKLLIQFQNNGVVDDSQLPKDRFSAERLKGVDSTLKIQPAKLEDSAVYLCASSLVGGHGTGELFFGEGSRLTVL.